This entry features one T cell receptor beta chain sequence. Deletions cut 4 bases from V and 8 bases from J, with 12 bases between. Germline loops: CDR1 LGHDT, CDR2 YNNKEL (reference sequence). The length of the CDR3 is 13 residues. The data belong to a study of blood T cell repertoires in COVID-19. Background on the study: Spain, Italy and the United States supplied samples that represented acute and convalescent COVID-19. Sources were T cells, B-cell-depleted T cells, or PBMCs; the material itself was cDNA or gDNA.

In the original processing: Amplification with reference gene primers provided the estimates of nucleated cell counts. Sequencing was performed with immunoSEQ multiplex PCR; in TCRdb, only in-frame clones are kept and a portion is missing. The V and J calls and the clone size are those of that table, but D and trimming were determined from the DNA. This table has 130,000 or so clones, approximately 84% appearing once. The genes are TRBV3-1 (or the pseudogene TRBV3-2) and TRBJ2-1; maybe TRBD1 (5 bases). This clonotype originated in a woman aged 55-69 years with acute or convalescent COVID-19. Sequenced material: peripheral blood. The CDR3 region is CASSPYRSDEQFF. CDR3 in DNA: TGTGCCAGCAGCCCGTACAGGTCCGATGAGCAGTTCTTC.